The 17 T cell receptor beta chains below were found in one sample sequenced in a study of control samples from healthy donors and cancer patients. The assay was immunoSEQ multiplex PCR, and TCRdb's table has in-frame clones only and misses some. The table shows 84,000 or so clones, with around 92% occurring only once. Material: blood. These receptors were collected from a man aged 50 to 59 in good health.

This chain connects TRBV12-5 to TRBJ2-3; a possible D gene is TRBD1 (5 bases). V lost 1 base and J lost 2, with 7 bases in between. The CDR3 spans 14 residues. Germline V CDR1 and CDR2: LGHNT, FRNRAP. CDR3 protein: CASGLGGPTDTQYF. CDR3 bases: TGTGCTAGTGGTTTGGGGGGCCCCACAGATACGCAGTATTTT.

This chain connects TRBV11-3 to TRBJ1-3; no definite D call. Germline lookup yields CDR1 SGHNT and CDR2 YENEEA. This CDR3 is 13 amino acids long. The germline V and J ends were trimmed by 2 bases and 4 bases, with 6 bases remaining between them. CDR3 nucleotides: TGTGCCAGCAGCTTAAACGTGGGAAACACCATATATTTT. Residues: CASSLNVGNTIYF.

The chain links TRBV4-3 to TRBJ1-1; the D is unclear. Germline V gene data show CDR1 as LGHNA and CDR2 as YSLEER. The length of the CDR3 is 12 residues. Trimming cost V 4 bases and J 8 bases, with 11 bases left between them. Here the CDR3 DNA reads TGCGCCAGCAGCCCCACCGACGGGGAAGCTTTCTTT. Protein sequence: CASSPTDGEAFF.

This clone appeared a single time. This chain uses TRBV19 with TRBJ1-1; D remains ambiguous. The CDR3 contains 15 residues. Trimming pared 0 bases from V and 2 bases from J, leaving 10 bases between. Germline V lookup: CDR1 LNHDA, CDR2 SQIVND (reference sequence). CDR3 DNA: TGTGCCAGTAGTATAGACCATGGCGTTAACACTGAAGCTTTCTTT. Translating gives CASSIDHGVNTEAFF.

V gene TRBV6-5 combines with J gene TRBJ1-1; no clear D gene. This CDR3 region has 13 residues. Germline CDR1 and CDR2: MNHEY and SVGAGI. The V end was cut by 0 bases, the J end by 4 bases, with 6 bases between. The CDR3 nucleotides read TGTGCCAGCAGTTACTCGAAGACCACTGAAGCTTTCTTT. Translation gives CASSYSKTTEAFF.

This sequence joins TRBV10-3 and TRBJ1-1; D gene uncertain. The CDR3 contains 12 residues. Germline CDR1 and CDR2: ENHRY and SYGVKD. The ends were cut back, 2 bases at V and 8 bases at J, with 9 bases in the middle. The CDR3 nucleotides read TGTGCCATCAGTGAGCGGGTAGGGGAAGCTTTCTTT. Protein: CAISERVGEAFF.

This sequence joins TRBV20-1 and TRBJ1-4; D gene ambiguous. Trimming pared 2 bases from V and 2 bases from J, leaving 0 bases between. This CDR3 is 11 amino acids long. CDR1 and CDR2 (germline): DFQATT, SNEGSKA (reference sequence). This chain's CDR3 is CSARTNEKLFF. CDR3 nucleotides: TGCAGTGCTAGAACTAATGAAAAACTGTTTTTT.

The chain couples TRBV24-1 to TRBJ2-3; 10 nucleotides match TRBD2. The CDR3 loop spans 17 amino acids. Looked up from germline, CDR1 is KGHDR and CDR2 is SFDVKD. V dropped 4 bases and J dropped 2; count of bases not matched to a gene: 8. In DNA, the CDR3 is TGTGCCACCAGTGACCCTCTAGCGGGGGCTCACACAGATACGCAGTATTTT. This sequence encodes CATSDPLAGAHTDTQYF.

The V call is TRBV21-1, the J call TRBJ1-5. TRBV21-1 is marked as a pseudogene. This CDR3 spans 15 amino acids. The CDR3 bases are TGTGCCAGCAGCAACCCCGACGGGACTCATCAGCCCCAGCATTTT. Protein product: CASSNPDGTHQPQHF.

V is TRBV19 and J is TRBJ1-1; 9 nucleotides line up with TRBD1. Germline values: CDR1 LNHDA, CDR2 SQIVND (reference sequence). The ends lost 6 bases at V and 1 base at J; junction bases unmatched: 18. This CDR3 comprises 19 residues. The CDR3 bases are TGTGCCAGTAGGTCTAAGGGGACAGGGAGCTCTCCTTCGAACACTGAAGCTTTCTTT. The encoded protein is CASRSKGTGSSPSNTEAFF.

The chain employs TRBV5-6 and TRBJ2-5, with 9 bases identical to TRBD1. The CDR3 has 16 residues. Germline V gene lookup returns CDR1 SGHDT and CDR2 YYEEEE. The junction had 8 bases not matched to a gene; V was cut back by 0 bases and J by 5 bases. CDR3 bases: TGTGCCAGCAGCTTGGTTGCGGACAGGGGATTTGAGACCCAGTACTTC. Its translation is CASSLVADRGFETQYF.

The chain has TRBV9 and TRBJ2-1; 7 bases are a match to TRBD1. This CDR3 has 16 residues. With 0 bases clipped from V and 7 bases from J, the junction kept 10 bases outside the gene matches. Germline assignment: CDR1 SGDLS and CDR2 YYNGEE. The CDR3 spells CASSVDPRGSGNEQFF. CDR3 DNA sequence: TGTGCCAGCAGCGTAGATCCCAGGGGGTCTGGTAATGAGCAGTTCTTC.

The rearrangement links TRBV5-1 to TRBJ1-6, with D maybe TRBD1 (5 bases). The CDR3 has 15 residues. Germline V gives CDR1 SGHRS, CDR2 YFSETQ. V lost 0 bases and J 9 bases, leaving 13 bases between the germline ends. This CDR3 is CASSLEGFGRSPLHF. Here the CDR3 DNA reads TGCGCCAGCAGCTTGGAGGGGTTTGGGCGTTCACCCCTCCACTTT.

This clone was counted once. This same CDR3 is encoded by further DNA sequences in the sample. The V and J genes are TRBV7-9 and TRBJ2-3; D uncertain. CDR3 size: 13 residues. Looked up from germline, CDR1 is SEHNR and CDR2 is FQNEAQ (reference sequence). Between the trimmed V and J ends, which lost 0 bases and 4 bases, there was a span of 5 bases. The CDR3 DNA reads TGTGCCAGCAGCTTAGCGCCGGCAGATACGCAGTATTTT. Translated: CASSLAPADTQYF.

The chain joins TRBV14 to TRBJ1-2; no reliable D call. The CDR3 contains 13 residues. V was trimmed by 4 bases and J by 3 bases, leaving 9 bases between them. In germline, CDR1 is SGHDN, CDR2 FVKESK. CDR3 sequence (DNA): TGTGCCAGCAGCCCAAGGAGTTACTATGGCTACACCTTC. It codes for CASSPRSYYGYTF.

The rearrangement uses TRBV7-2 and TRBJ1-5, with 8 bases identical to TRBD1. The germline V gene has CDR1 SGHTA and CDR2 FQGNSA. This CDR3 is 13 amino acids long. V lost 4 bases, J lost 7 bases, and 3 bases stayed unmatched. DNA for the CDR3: TGTGCCAGCAGCTCCACAGGGGGACAGCCCCAGCATTTT. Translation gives CASSSTGGQPQHF.

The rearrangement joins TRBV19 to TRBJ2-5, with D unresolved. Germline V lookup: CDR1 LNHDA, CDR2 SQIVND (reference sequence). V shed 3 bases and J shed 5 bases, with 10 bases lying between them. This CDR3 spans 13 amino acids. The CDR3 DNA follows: TGTGCCAGTAGTATCAGTTTGGGGGAGACCCAGTACTTC. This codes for CASSISLGETQYF.